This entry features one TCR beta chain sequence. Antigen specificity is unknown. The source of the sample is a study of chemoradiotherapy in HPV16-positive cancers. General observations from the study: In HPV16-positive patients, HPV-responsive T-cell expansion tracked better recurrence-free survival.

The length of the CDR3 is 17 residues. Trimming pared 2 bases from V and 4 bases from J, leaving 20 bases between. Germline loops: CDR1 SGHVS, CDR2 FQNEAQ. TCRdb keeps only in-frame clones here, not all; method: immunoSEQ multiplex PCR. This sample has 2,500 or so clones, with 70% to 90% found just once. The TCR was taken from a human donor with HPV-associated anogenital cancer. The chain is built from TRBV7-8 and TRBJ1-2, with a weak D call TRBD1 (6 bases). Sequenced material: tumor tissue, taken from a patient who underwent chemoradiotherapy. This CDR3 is CASSLFRDTTAVYGYTF. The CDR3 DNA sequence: TGTGCCAGCAGCTTATTTAGGGACACCACTGCAGTCTATGGCTACACCTTC.